This TCR delta chain originates from a study of gamma-delta T cells after stem cell transplantation. This CDR3 has 21 residues. Germline CDR1 and CDR2: GEAIGNYY and EKD. Unmatched junction bases numbered 20, after V lost 3 bases and J lost 0 bases. There are a few counts of this clone. A read error likely explains why the TCRdb protein, taken from a much larger clone, differs from this DNA's translation at residue 5; the protein shown is translated from the DNA. TCRdb applied CATT to the RT-PCR reads for clone calling. The sample contains 2,500 to 3,500 delta-chain clones, around 1.8% of which appear only once.

Sequencing was performed on gamma-delta T cells. The chain recombines TRDV2 with TRDJ1; 11 bases map to TRDD3. The TCR comes from a human donor. It is not recorded whose cells these are; they may come from a transplant donor. In DNA form, the CDR3 reads TGTGCCTGTGACGCGATACCACTGGGGGATATAAGGAACCCGTACACCGATAAACTCATCTTT. Translation: CACDAIPLGDIRNPYTDKLIF.